This TCR beta chain was sequenced in a study of shared clonotypes between healthy human individuals. Across the study: The donor group consisted of two women and a few men, aged 18 to 49. Notes on the study in general: Around 5% was the fraction of naive CD4 clonotypes found shared across a handful of donors. Investigators collected only blood, and repertoires in tissues likely differ.

As for this clone: The antigen remains undetermined.

V lost 5 bases and J lost 1, with 16 bases in between. Germline CDR1 reads SGHTA; CDR2 reads FQGTGA. CDR3 size: 16 residues. The assay was run at deep level. Repertoires were generated with immunoSEQ multiplex PCR, while TCRdb's copy carries only in-frame clones and drops some. Of roughly 2.6 million clones detected, over 85% appear once; the ten largest clones hold more than 0.12%. The chain recombines TRBV7-3 with TRBJ2-3; a possible D gene is TRBD1 (6 bases). The source material was naive CD4+ T cells sorted from blood. Subset described: CD45RA+ positively selected. The receptor's source is a man younger than 35 in good health. The CDR3 loop is CASSVQGRVGTDTQYF. DNA for the CDR3: TGTGCCAGCAGCGTACAGGGCCGGGTAGGCACAGATACGCAGTATTTT.